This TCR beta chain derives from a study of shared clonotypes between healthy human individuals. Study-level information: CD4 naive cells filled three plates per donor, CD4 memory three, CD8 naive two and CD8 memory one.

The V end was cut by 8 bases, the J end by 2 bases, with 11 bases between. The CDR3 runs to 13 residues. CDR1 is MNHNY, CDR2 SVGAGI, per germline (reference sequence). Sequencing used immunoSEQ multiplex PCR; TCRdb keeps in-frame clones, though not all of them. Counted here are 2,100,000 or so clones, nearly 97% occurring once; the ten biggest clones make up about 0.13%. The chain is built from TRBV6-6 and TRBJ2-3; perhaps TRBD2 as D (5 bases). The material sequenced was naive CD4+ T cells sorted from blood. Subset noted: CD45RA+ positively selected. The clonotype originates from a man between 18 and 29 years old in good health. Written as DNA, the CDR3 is TGTGCCAGCTTTCCGGGGTTCACAGATACGCAGTATTTT. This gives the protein CASFPGFTDTQYF.